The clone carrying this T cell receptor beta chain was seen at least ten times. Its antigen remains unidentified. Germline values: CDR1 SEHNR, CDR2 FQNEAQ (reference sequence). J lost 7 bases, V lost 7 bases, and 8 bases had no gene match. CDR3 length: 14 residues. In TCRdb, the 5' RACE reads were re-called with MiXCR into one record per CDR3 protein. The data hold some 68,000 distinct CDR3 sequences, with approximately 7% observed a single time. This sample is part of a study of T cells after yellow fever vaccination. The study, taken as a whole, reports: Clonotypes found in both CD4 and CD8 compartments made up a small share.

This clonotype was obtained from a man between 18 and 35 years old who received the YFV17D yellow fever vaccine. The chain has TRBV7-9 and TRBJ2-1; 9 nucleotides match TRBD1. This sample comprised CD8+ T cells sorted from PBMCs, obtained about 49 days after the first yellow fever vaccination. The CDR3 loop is CASTSTGGLNEQFF. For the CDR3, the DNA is TGTGCCAGCACCTCGACAGGGGGGTTGAATGAGCAGTTCTTC.